This T cell receptor (beta chain) was identified during a study of blood T cells in healthy people across ages. General study results and limits: Diversity of TCR beta per million T cells declined in a roughly linear way with age. PBMCs were not sorted, which prevented a conclusive comparison of naive versus antigen-experienced cells.

This clonotype was observed a few times. Its antigen is as yet unknown. For the second PCR, which ran for about 7 to 11 cycles, a sample-barcoded 5' primer and a J-beta primer mix were used. TCRdb ran MiXCR on the 5' RACE reads and lists one entry per CDR3 protein. The table includes roughly 500,000 distinct CDR3 sequences, roughly 28% detected once. Isolated per sample were at least 7 million PBMCs. Per individual sample, total RNA of at least 5 micrograms was extracted. The source is a woman between 70 and 85 years old in good health. What was sequenced was blood.

The CDR3 region has the DNA TGTGCCAGCACCATGACCGGGGCAGGGGCGCGAGATACGCAGTATTTT. Encoded protein: CASTMTGAGARDTQYF. The J gene is TRBJ2-3, the V gene TRBV2; D perhaps matches TRBD1 (6 bases). Germline V gene data show CDR1 as SNHLY and CDR2 as FYNNEI. V gave up 7 bases and J gave up 5 bases, with 22 bases separating them. This CDR3 contains 16 residues.